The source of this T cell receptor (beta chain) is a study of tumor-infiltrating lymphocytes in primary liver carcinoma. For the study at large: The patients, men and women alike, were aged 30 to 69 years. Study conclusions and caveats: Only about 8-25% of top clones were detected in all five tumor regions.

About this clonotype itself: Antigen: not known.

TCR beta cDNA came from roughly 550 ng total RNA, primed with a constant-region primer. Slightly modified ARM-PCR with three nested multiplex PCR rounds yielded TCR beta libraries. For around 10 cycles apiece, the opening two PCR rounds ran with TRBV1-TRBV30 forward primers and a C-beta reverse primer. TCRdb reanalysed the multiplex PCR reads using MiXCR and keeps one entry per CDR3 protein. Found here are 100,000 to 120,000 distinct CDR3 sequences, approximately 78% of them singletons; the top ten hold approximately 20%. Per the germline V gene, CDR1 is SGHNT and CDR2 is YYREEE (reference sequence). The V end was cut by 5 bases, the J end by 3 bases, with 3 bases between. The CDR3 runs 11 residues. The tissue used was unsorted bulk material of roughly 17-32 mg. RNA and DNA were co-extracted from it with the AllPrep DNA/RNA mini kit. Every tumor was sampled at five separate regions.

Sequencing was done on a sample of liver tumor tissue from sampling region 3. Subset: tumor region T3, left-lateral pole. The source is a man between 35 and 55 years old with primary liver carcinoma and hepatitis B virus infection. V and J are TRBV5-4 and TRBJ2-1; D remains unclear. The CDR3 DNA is TGTGCCAGCAGTTTCTACAATGAGCAGTTCTTC. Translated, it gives CASSFYNEQFF.